This TCR beta chain originates from a study of T cells in tumors after PD-1 blockade. In germline, CDR1 is MNHEY, CDR2 SVGAGI. The CDR3 is made up of 14 amino acids. Trimming removed 6 bases at V and 5 bases at J, with 13 bases between. Only one count was recorded for this clone. The table came from immunoSEQ multiplex PCR; TCRdb's copy has only in-frame clones and leaves some out. The top ten clones hold around 48% of a sample with a few thousand clones, about four fifths of them seen once. The clonotype was recovered from a human donor with advanced basal cell or squamous cell carcinoma (not recorded which). V and J are TRBV6-5 and TRBJ1-4, with D hard to call. The specimen was PBMCs, collected after anti-PD-1 therapy. CDR3 in amino acids: CASSPHGPNEKLFF. In DNA form, the CDR3 reads TGTGCCAGCAGCCCCCACGGTCCCAATGAAAAACTGTTTTTT.